A selection of T cell receptor beta chains follows, all from one sample in a study of T cell repertoires in cytomegalovirus infection. In TCRdb, the reads were re-called with MiXCR into one record per CDR3 protein. The sample contains approximately 600,000 distinct CDR3 sequences, approximately 40% of which appear only once. No antigen has been assigned to these receptors. This material consisted of cultured PBMCs, taken from culture after CMV antigen stimulation. These receptors were obtained from a human donor in good health (CMV status not recorded). Some clones in this sample may be carry-over from other donors' samples. The CDR3 runs from the conserved cysteine through the conserved F or W. Each record gives: V gene, D gene, J gene, clone size, CDR3 protein, CDR3 DNA. D genes are given only for firm matches. Not all rows give a size; the values are once, few, many and, for expanded clones, a class.

>TRBV15|.|TRBJ1-2|.
CATSTVGTGKGYTF
TGTGCCACCAGCACGGTCGGGACGGGGAAGGGCTACACCTTC
>TRBV19|TRBD1|TRBJ1-6|few
CASSIGRTGRSSYNSPLHF
TGTGCCAGTAGTATCGGGAGGACAGGGAGAAGCTCCTATAATTCACCCCTCCACTTT
>TRBV15|.|TRBJ2-2|few
CATPTTDNTGELFF
TGTGCCACTCCGACTACGGACAACACCGGGGAGCTGTTTTTT
>TRBV18|TRBD1|TRBJ2-1|.
CASSPTPGQGVGEQFF
TGTGCCAGCTCACCAACACCGGGACAGGGGGTTGGTGAGCAGTTCTTC
>TRBV7-9|TRBD1|TRBJ1-5|.
CASSSGQASNQPQHF
TGTGCCAGCAGCTCGGGACAGGCTAGCAATCAGCCCCAGCATTTT
>TRBV2|.|TRBJ2-3|.
CASEGSDLSSDTQYF
TGTGCCAGCGAGGGGAGCGACTTGTCCTCAGATACGCAGTATTTT
>TRBV2|.|TRBJ1-1|.
CASTRPGQQDTEAFF
TGTGCCAGCACCCGCCCTGGACAGCAAGACACTGAAGCTTTCTTT
>TRBV7-6|.|TRBJ2-7|.
CASSLGGLDEQYF
TGTGCCAGCAGCTTAGGCGGGTTGGACGAGCAGTACTTC
>TRBV14|.|TRBJ2-5|.
CASREDVQETQYF
TGTGCCAGCAGGGAAGACGTCCAAGAGACCCAGTACTTC
>TRBV20-1|.|TRBJ2-7|once
CSASEGINEQYF
TGCAGTGCTAGCGAAGGCATCAACGAGCAGTACTTC
>TRBV20-1|TRBD1|TRBJ2-3|.
CSAATGTEADTQYF
TGCAGTGCAGCCACCGGGACAGAAGCGGATACGCAGTATTTT
>TRBV20-1|TRBD1|TRBJ2-7|.
CSASNHRGSYEQYF
TGCAGTGCTTCTAACCACAGGGGGAGCTACGAGCAGTACTTC
>TRBV6-5|.|TRBJ2-5|.
CASSYSGHQETQYF
TGTGCCAGCAGTTACTCAGGCCACCAAGAGACCCAGTACTTC
>TRBV7-2|TRBD2|TRBJ2-7|.
CASRGVRERGLNEQYF
TGTGCCAGCAGAGGGGTGCGGGAGCGGGGGTTAAACGAGCAGTACTTC
>TRBV7-6|.|TRBJ2-5|.
CASSPLRVAGETQYF
TGTGCCAGCAGTCCCCTCAGGGTCGCGGGAGAGACCCAGTACTTC
>TRBV27|.|TRBJ2-2|once
CASSPRAGENTGELFF
TGTGCCAGCAGTCCCCGTGCAGGGGAGAACACCGGGGAGCTGTTTTTT
>TRBV7-2|.|TRBJ2-5|.
CASSSRDVQETQYF
TGTGCCAGCAGCTCCCGGGACGTCCAAGAGACCCAGTACTTC
>TRBV5-1|.|TRBJ2-7|.
CASSFPGITYEQYF
TGCGCCAGCAGCTTTCCAGGGATCACCTACGAGCAGTACTTC
>TRBV7-9|.|TRBJ2-5|.
CASSPVGQETQYF
TGTGCCAGCAGCCCCGTCGGTCAAGAGACCCAGTACTTC
>TRBV6-8|.|TRBJ1-1|.
CATLDIRRWNTEAFF
TGTGCCACTTTAGATATACGTCGTTGGAACACTGAAGCTTTCTTT
>TRBV20-1|.|TRBJ2-2|once
CSARTAAGSGELFF
TGCAGTGCTAGAACTGCGGCGGGATCCGGGGAGCTGTTTTTT
>TRBV20-1|.|TRBJ1-5|.
CSARDLARAGNNQPQHF
TGCAGTGCTAGAGATTTGGCCAGGGCAGGGAACAATCAGCCCCAGCATTTT
>TRBV5-5|.|TRBJ2-7|few
CASSWTAGHEQYF
TGTGCCAGCAGCTGGACAGCGGGCCACGAGCAGTACTTC
>TRBV6-5|.|TRBJ2-1|.
CASSYWRGTEQFF
TGTGCCAGCAGTTACTGGAGGGGGACAGAGCAGTTCTTC
>TRBV7-2|.|TRBJ1-2|many
CASSLGGLKTYGYTF
TGTGCCAGCAGCCTAGGGGGACTGAAGACCTATGGCTACACCTTC
>TRBV7-6|TRBD2|TRBJ2-5|.
CASSLQLAGGQRFVETQYF
TGTGCCAGCAGCTTACAACTAGCGGGAGGCCAGCGATTTGTAGAGACCCAGTACTTC
>TRBV20-1|TRBD1|TRBJ2-7|.
CSARQGPGTYEQYF
TGCAGTGCCAGACAGGGCCCAGGGACCTACGAGCAGTACTTC
>TRBV18|.|TRBJ2-7|few
CASSHRDGTYEQYF
TGTGCCAGCTCACATCGGGACGGTACCTACGAGCAGTACTTC
>TRBV27|.|TRBJ2-1|.
CASRTTEGGRNNEQFF
TGTGCCAGCAGGACTACCGAAGGGGGGAGAAACAATGAGCAGTTCTTC
>TRBV4-1|TRBD2|TRBJ2-1|.
CASSQISGGAGNQFF
TGCGCCAGCAGCCAAATAAGCGGGGGGGCCGGGAATCAGTTCTTC
>TRBV7-9|TRBD1|TRBJ2-5|few
CASSLQQGEETQYF
TGTGCCAGCAGCTTACAACAGGGGGAAGAGACCCAGTACTTC
>TRBV2|.|TRBJ1-3|.
CASSGPGGNTIYF
TGTGCCAGCAGTGGGCCGGGTGGAAACACCATATATTTT
>TRBV4-1|.|TRBJ1-6|.
CASSHLVGTTYNSPLHF
TGCGCCAGCAGCCACCTGGTCGGGACTACCTATAATTCACCCCTCCACTTT
>TRBV5-5|.|TRBJ2-3|.
CASSLDRARTDTQYF
TGTGCCAGCAGCTTGGACAGGGCTCGAACAGATACGCAGTATTTT
>TRBV27|TRBD2|TRBJ2-1|.
CASREERTSSSSYNEQFF
TGTGCCAGCAGGGAAGAGAGGACTAGCTCAAGCTCCTACAATGAGCAGTTCTTC
>TRBV10-3|TRBD1|TRBJ1-2|few
CATRTGGTLNYGYTF
TGTGCCACTAGGACAGGGGGGACTCTTAACTATGGCTACACCTTC
>TRBV12-3/TRBV12-4|TRBD2|TRBJ2-5|.
CASSSGTSLETQYF
TGTGCCAGCAGCTCCGGGACTAGTTTGGAGACCCAGTACTTC
>TRBV18|.|TRBJ2-7|.
CASSPPSAPSYEQYF
TGTGCCAGCTCACCACCGTCAGCCCCCTCCTACGAGCAGTACTTC
>TRBV2|.|TRBJ1-2|.
CATLGVIGGYTF
TGTGCCACCCTGGGAGTGATTGGAGGCTACACCTTC
>TRBV12-3/TRBV12-4|TRBD2|TRBJ2-5|.
CASSLGLAVGGETQYF
TGTGCCAGCAGTTTAGGGCTAGCGGTCGGGGGGGAGACCCAGTACTTC
>TRBV7-2|.|TRBJ2-3|.
CASSLIGGNPDTQYF
TGTGCCAGCAGCTTAATCGGGGGTAACCCAGATACGCAGTATTTT
>TRBV7-6|TRBD1|TRBJ1-1|.
CASRETQGADTEAFF
TGTGCCAGCAGAGAAACCCAGGGGGCGGACACTGAAGCTTTCTTT
>TRBV27|.|TRBJ1-5|.
CASSRKGPGQPQHF
TGTGCCAGCAGTCGAAAGGGGCCAGGCCAGCCCCAGCATTTT
>TRBV24-1|.|TRBJ2-5|many
CATSDGRDSKETQYF
TGTGCCACCAGTGATGGGCGGGATAGCAAAGAGACCCAGTACTTC
>TRBV20-1|.|TRBJ2-3|.
CSARDRARSTDTQYF
TGCAGTGCTAGAGATCGGGCCAGAAGCACAGATACGCAGTATTTT
>TRBV12-3/TRBV12-4|.|TRBJ1-3|many
CASSPYEASGNTIYF
TGTGCCAGCAGTCCGTATGAGGCCTCTGGAAACACCATATATTTT
>TRBV10-3|.|TRBJ2-1|.
CAISDYRPSSYNEQFF
TGTGCCATCAGCGACTATCGACCCAGCTCCTACAATGAGCAGTTCTTC
>TRBV18|.|TRBJ2-7|few
CASSAPTGTRDTYEQYF
TGTGCCAGCTCAGCACCAACCGGGACTCGGGATACCTACGAGCAGTACTTC
>TRBV12-3/TRBV12-4|.|TRBJ2-1|.
CASSPGGPFNEQFF
TGTGCCAGCAGCCCCGGCGGGCCGTTCAATGAGCAGTTCTTC